One and the same sample provided the 13 T cell receptor beta chains below, sequenced in a study of regulatory T cells in long-lasting Graves disease. Time point in this sample: newly diagnosed GD, antithyroid drugs for less than 3 months. PBMCs were the source of the RNA used for TCR sequencing. For TCR beta, libraries came from iRepertoire HTBI primers and Arm-PCR of CDR3 regions. TCRdb ran MiXCR on the multiplex PCR reads and lists one entry per CDR3 protein. This table holds roughly 440,000 distinct CDR3 sequences, 16% found once. The sample was also linked to a second study, of T cells in Graves' hyperthyroidism and ophthalmopathy.

The specimen was peripheral blood mononuclear cells (PBMCs), collected at new diagnosis, from a patient treated with antithyroid drugs. The receptor source for this set is a woman under 30 with Graves disease.

The chain has TRBV12-3 or TRBV12-4 and TRBJ2-1, with 8 bases aligning to TRBD1. The length of the CDR3 is 15 residues. J was trimmed by 6 bases and V by 6 bases; bases with no gene match: 10. The CDR3 bases are TGTGCCAGCAGATCCCGGACAGGGTTTACCAATGAGCAGTTCTTC. This gives the protein CASRSRTGFTNEQFF.

The V and J genes are TRBV24-1 and TRBJ1-4, with 8 bases fitting TRBD1. Trimming removed 4 bases from V and 7 bases from J; junction bases left unmatched: 16. The CDR3 has 18 amino acids. Looked up from germline, CDR1 is KGHDR and CDR2 is SFDVKD. CDR3 amino acids: CATSDAGQGGGSGEKLFF. In DNA form, the CDR3 reads TGTGCCACCAGTGACGCCGGACAGGGAGGGGGTAGCGGTGAAAAACTGTTTTTT.

This clonotype was observed at least ten times. The chain combines TRBV10-3 with TRBJ2-7, with D perhaps matching TRBD1 (6 bases). The CDR3 totals 13 residues. Germline V gives CDR1 ENHRY, CDR2 SYGVKD. Trimming left V 4 bases short and J 5 bases short, with 12 bases between. CDR3 bases: TGTGCCATCAGTGGAGGGACATTCCACGAGCAGTACTTC. Its protein is CAISGGTFHEQYF.

This clonotype turned up a few times. The chain joins TRBV3-1 to TRBJ2-1; 12 positions match TRBD2. Losses at the gene ends were 0 bases for V and 8 bases for J; bases not matched to a gene: 11. The CDR3 is made up of 18 amino acids. Germline V CDR1 and CDR2: LGHDT, YNNKEL (reference sequence). The DNA of the CDR3 is TGTGCCAGCAGCCAAGAGGTTGAGGCTAGCGGGAGGGGGTATGAGCAGTTCTTC. Its protein product is CASSQEVEASGRGYEQFF.

This clonotype was counted many times. The V and J genes are TRBV11-2 and TRBJ2-2; D gene uncertain. V was trimmed by 5 bases and J by 0 bases, leaving 7 bases between them. The CDR3 has 14 residues. CDR1 and CDR2 (germline): SGHAT, FQNNGV. CDR3 DNA sequence: TGTGCCAGCAGCCAAGCCCCGAACACCGGGGAGCTGTTTTTT. Its translation: CASSQAPNTGELFF.

The table lists this clonotype with many counts. V usage is TRBV28 and J usage is TRBJ2-7, with 8 nucleotides matching TRBD1. The germline CDR1 and CDR2 sequences are MDHEN and SYDVKM. The CDR3 sequence is 13 residues long. Trimming removed 6 bases from V and 4 bases from J; junction bases left unmatched: 5. CDR3 protein: CASRPGGFYEQYF. CDR3 sequence (DNA): TGTGCCAGCAGGCCAGGGGGCTTTTACGAGCAGTACTTC.

This clonotype came up many times. The chain's CDR3 is CSADHSGQSSYEQYF. CDR3 sequence (DNA): TGCAGTGCCGACCATAGCGGTCAGAGCTCCTACGAGCAGTACTTC. The chain combines TRBV20-1 with TRBJ2-7; TRBD2 might be the D (6 bases). V dropped 6 bases and J dropped 0 bases, with 18 bases sitting between them. The CDR3 is 15 amino acids. In germline, CDR1 is DFQATT, CDR2 SNEGSKA (reference sequence).

CDR3 protein: CASSPPGLGLEQYF. The CDR3 DNA reads as TGTGCCAGCAGTCCTCCGGGACTAGGTCTCGAGCAGTACTTC. The chain couples TRBV11-1 to TRBJ2-7; 8 nucleotides match TRBD2. The germline CDR1 and CDR2 sequences are SGHAT and FQDESV (reference sequence). V dropped 6 bases and J dropped 6; count of bases not matched to a gene: 10. CDR3 length: 14 amino acids.

This clonotype was seen only a few times. This sequence joins TRBV2 and TRBJ2-5; 8 nucleotides match TRBD1. V was pared by 2 bases and J by 7 bases, with 9 bases of the junction left unmatched. The CDR3 is 15 residues long. Per germline, CDR1 SNHLY and CDR2 FYNNEI. The CDR3 is CASSELQGVLGTQYF. CDR3 sequence (DNA): TGTGCCAGCAGTGAATTACAGGGGGTACTGGGGACCCAGTACTTC.

This clonotype was seen more than once but under ten times. The chain recombines TRBV4-1 with TRBJ2-7; unclear D gene. Trimming removed 0 bases from V and 2 bases from J, with 8 bases in between. The CDR3 runs 14 residues. Germline assignment: CDR1 MGHRA and CDR2 YSYEKL. The CDR3 reads CASSQEARAYEQYF. DNA of the CDR3: TGCGCCAGCAGCCAAGAAGCCCGTGCCTACGAGCAGTACTTC.

CDR3 DNA sequence: TGTGCCAGCAATTATCGACGAGGACAGGGCTTTGATGAGCAGTTCTTC. Its translation: CASNYRRGQGFDEQFF. The chain joins TRBV27 to TRBJ2-1; the match to TRBD1 covers 8 bases. The CDR3 totals 16 residues. With V trimmed by 7 bases and J by 8 bases, 16 bases remained unmatched. Per the germline V gene, CDR1 is MNHEY and CDR2 is SMNVEV (reference sequence).

This chain connects TRBV5-6 to TRBJ2-7, with D perhaps being TRBD1 or TRBD2 (5 bases each). Germline V CDR1 and CDR2: SGHDT, YYEEEE. This CDR3 comprises 13 residues. The V end lost 4 bases, the J end lost 3 bases, and 11 bases lay between the germline ends. The CDR3 DNA reads as TGTGCCAGCAGCCCCGGGACCAACTACGAGCAGTACTTC. Its protein product is CASSPGTNYEQYF.

Comment on this clonotype: Relative to the germline gene, one junction end is altered; a read error may explain this. CDR3 sequence reads: CATSLTGEIYEQYF. The CDR3 DNA follows: TGCGCCACCAGCTTGACGGGGGAGATTTACGAGCAGTACTTC. The rearrangement links TRBV5-1 to TRBJ2-7, with D possibly being TRBD2 (6 bases). Germline CDR1 reads SGHRS; CDR2 reads YFSETQ. The CDR3 runs to 14 residues. The entire variable domain, with the rest obtained from reference TRBV5-1 and TRBJ2-7, is as follows: KAGVTQTPRYLIKTRGQQVTLSCSPISGHRSVSWYQQTPGQGLQFLFEYFSETQRNKGNFPGRFSGRQFSNSRSEMNVSTLELGDSALYLCATSLTGEIYEQYFGPGTRLTVT.